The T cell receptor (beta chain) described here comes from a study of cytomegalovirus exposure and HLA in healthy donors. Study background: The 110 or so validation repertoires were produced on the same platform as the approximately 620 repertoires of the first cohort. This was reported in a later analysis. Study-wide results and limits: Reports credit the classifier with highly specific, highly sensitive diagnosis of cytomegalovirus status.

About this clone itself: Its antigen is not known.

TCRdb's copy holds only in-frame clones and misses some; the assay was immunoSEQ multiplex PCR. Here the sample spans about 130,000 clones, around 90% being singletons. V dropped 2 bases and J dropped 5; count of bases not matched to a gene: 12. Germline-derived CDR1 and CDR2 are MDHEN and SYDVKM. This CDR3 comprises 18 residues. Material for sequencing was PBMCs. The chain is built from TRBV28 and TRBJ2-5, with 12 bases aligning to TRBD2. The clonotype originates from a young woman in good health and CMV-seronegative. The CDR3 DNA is TGTGCCAGCAGTTTAAGACTAGCGGGAGTTACGAGGAGGGAGACCCAGTACTTC. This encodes CASSLRLAGVTRRETQYF.